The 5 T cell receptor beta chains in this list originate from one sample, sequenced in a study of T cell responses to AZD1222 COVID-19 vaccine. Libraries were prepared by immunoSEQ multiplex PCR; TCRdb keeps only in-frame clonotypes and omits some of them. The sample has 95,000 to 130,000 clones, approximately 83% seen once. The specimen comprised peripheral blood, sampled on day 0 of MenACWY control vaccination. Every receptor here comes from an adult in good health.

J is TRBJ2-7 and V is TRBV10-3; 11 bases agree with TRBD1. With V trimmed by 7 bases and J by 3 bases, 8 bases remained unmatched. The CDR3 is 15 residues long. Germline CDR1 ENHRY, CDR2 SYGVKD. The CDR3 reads CAIKDPGTGGYEQYF. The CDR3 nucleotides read TGTGCCATCAAGGATCCAGGGACAGGGGGCTACGAGCAGTACTTC.

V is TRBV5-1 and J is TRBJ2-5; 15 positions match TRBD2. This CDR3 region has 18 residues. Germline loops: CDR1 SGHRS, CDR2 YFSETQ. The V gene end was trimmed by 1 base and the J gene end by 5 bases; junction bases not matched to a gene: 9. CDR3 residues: CASSLRGLAGGPGETQYF. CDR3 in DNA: TGCGCCAGCAGCTTGCGCGGACTAGCGGGGGGGCCCGGGGAGACCCAGTACTTC.

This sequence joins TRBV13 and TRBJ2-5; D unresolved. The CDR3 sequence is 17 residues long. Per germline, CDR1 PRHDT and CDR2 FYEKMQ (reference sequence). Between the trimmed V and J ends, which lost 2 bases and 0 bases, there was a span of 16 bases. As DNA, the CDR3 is TGTGCCAGCAGCTTATACGTTCAGGCGACGTACCAAGAGACCCAGTACTTC. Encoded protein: CASSLYVQATYQETQYF.

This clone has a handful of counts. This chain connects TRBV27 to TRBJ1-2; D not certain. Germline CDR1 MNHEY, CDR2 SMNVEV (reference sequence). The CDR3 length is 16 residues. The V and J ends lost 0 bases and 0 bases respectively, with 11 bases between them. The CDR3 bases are TGTGCCAGCAGTTTATCTCGGGCAGCCGCTAACTATGGCTACACCTTC. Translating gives CASSLSRAAANYGYTF.

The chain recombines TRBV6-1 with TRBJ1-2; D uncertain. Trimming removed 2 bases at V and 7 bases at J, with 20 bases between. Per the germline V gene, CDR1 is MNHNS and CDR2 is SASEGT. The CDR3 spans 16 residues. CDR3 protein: CASSERVLDPTGGYTF. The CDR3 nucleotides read TGTGCCAGCAGTGAAAGGGTCCTGGACCCGACGGGTGGCTACACCTTC.